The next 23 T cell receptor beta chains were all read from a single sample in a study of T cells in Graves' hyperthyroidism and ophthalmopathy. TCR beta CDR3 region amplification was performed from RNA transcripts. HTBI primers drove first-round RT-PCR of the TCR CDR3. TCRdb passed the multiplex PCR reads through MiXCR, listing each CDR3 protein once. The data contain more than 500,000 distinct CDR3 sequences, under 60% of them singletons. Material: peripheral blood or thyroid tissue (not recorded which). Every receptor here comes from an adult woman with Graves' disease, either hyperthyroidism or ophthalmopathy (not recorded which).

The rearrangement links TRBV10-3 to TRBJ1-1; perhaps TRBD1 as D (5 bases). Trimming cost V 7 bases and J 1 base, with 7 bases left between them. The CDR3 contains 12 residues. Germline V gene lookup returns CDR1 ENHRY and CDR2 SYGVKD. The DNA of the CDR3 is TGTGCCATCACCACAGGGAACACTGAAGCTTTCTTT. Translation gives CAITTGNTEAFF.

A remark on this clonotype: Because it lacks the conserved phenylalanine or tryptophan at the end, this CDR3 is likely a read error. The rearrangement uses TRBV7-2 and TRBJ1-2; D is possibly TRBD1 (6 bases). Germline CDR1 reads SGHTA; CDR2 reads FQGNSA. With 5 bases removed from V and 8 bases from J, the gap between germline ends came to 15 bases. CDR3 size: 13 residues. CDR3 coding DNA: TGTGCCAGCAGCCCCCACAGGGAAGGCGGCTACACCCTC. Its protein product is CASSPHREGGYTL.

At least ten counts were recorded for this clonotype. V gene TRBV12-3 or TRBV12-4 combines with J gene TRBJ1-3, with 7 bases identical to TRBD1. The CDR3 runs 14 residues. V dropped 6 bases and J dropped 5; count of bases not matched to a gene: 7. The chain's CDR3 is CASSETGDRNTIYF. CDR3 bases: TGTGCCAGCAGCGAAACAGGGGATAGAAACACCATATATTTT.

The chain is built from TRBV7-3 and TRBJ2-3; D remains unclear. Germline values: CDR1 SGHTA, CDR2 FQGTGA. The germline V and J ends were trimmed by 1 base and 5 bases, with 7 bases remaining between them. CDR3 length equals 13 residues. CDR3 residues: CASSLMTVDTQYF. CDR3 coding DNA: TGTGCCAGCAGCTTAATGACGGTAGATACGCAGTATTTT.

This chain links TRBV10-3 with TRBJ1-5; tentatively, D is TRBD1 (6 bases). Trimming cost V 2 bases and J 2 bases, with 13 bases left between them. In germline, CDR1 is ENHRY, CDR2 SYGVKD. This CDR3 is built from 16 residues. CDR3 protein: CAISERAGAGNQPQHF. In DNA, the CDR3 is TGTGCCATCAGTGAGCGGGCGGGGGCTGGCAATCAGCCCCAGCATTTT.

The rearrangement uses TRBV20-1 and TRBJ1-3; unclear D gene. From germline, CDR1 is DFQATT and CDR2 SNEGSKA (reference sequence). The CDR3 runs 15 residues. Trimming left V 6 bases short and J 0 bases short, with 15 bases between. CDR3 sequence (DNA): TGCAGTGCCACAGACGGGCAACCCTCTGGAAACACCATATATTTT. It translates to CSATDGQPSGNTIYF.

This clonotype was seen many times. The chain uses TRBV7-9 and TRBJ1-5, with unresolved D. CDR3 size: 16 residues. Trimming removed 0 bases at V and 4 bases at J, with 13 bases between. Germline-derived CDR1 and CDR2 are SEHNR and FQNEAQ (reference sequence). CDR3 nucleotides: TGTGCCAGCAGCTTAGCGTTGGGCGGGTTAAATCAGCCCCAGCATTTT. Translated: CASSLALGGLNQPQHF.

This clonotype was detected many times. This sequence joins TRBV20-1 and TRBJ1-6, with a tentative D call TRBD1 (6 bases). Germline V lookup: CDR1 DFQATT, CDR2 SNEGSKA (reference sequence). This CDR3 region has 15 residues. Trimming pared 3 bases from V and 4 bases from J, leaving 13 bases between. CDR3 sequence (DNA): TGCAGTGCTAGGGGGGGGGGACATTATAATTCACCCCTCCACTTT. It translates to CSARGGGHYNSPLHF.

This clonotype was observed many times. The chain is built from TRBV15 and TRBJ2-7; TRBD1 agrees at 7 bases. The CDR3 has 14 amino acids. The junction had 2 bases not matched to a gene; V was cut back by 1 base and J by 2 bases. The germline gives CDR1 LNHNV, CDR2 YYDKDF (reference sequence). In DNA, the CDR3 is TGTGCCACCAGCAGAGGAGGGACAGCCTACGAGCAGTACTTC. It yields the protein CATSRGGTAYEQYF.

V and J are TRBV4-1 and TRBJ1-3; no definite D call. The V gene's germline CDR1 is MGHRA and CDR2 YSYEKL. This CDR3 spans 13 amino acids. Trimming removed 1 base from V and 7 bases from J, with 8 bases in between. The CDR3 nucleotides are TGCGCCAGCAGCCAAGGGCATAAGAACACCATATATTTT. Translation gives CASSQGHKNTIYF.

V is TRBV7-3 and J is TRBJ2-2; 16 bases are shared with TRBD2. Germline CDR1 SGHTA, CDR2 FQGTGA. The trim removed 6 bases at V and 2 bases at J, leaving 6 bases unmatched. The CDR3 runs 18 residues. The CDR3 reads CASSSGTSGRVNTGELFF. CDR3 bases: TGTGCCAGCAGTTCCGGGACTAGCGGGAGGGTAAACACCGGGGAGCTGTTTTTT. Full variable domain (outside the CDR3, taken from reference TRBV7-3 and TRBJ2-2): GAGVSQTPSNKVTEKGKYVELRCDPISGHTALYWYRQSLGQGPEFLIYFQGTGAADDSGLPNDRFFAVRPEGSVSTLKIQRTERGDSAVYLCASSSGTSGRVNTGELFFGEGSRLTVL.

In DNA form, the CDR3 reads TGCAGCGTTGTTCCTTCCGGAGAAAAACTGTTTTTT. The encoded protein is CSVVPSGEKLFF. This chain links TRBV29-1 with TRBJ1-4; unclear D gene. CDR3 length: 12 amino acids. Germline CDR1 and CDR2: SQVTM and ANQGSEA. Trimming cost V 4 bases and J 8 bases, with 11 bases left between them. The variable domain in full, completed from reference TRBV29-1 and TRBJ1-4, reads SAVISQKPSRDICQRGTSLTIQCQVDSQVTMMFWYRQQPGQSLTLIATANQGSEATYESGFVIDKFPISRPNLTFSTLTVSNMSPEDSSIYLCSVVPSGEKLFFGSGTQLSVL.

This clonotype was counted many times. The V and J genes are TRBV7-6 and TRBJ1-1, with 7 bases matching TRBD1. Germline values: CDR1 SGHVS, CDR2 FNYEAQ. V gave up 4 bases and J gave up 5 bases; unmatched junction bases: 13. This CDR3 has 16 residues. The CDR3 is CASSSRQGGGRTEAFF. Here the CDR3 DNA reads TGTGCCAGCAGCTCACGACAGGGCGGTGGTAGGACTGAAGCTTTCTTT. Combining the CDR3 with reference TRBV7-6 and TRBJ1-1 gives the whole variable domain GAGVSQSPRYKVTKRGQDVALRCDPISGHVSLYWYRQALGQGPEFLTYFNYEAQQDKSGLPNDRFSAERPEGSISTLTIQRTEQRDSAMYRCASSSRQGGGRTEAFFGQGTRLTVV.

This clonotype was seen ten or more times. CDR3 loop: CASSIERGLAAEAFF. For the CDR3, the DNA is TGTGCCAGTAGTATAGAAAGGGGATTAGCCGCTGAAGCTTTCTTT. The rearrangement uses TRBV19 and TRBJ1-1, with D possibly being TRBD1 (5 bases). Trimming pared 0 bases from V and 6 bases from J, leaving 14 bases between. The CDR3 is 15 residues long. The V gene's germline CDR1 is LNHDA and CDR2 SQIVND (reference sequence).

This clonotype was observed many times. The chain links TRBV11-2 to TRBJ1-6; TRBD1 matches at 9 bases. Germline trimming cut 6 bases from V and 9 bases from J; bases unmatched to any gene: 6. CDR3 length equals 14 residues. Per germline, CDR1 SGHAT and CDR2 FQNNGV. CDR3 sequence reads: CASRSTGGLSPLHF. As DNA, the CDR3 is TGTGCCAGCAGATCAACAGGGGGCCTTTCACCCCTCCACTTT. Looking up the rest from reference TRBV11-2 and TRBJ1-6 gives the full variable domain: EAGVAQSPRYKIIEKRQSVAFWCNPISGHATLYWYQQILGQGPKLLIQFQNNGVVDDSQLPKDRFSAERLKGVDSTLKIQPAKLEDSAVYLCASRSTGGLSPLHFGNGTRLTVT.

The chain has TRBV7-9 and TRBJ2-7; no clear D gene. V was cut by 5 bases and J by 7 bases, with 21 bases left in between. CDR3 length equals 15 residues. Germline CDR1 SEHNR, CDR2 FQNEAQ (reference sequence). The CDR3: CASSVDPPGHGEQYF. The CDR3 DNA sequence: TGTGCCAGCAGCGTCGACCCTCCGGGCCACGGAGAGCAGTACTTC.

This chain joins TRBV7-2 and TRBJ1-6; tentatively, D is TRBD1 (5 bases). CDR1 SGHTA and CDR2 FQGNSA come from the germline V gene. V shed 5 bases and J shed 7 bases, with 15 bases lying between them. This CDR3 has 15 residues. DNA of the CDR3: TGTGCCAGCAGCACGAGGACAATCACGAATTCACCCCTCCACTTT. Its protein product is CASSTRTITNSPLHF. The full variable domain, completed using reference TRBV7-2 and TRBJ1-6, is GAGVSQSPSNKVTEKGKDVELRCDPISGHTALYWYRQSLGQGLEFLIYFQGNSAPDKSGLPSDRFSAERTGGSVSTLTIQRTQQEDSAVYLCASSTRTITNSPLHFGNGTRLTVT.

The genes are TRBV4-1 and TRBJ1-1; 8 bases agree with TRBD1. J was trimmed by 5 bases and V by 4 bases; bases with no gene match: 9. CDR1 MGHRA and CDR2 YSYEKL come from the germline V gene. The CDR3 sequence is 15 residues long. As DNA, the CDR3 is TGCGCCAGCAGCCGTTTCGGGACAGGTAGTACTGAAGCTTTCTTT. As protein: CASSRFGTGSTEAFF.

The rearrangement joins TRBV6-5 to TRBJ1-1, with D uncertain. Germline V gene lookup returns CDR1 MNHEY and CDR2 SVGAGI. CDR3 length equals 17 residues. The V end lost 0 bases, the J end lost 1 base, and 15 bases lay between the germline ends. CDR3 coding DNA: TGTGCCAGCAGTTACTCGAGGGCGTCAGCCAAGAACACTGAAGCTTTCTTT. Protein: CASSYSRASAKNTEAFF.

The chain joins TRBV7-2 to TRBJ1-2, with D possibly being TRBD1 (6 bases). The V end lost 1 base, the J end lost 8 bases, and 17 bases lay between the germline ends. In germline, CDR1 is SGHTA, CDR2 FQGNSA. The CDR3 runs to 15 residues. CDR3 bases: TGTGCCAGCAGCTTAGAATTCCCCAGGGGTTCGGGCTACACCTTC. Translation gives CASSLEFPRGSGYTF. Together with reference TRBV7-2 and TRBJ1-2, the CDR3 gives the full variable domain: GAGVSQSPSNKVTEKGKDVELRCDPISGHTALYWYRQSLGQGLEFLIYFQGNSAPDKSGLPSDRFSAERTGGSVSTLTIQRTQQEDSAVYLCASSLEFPRGSGYTFGSGTRLTVV.

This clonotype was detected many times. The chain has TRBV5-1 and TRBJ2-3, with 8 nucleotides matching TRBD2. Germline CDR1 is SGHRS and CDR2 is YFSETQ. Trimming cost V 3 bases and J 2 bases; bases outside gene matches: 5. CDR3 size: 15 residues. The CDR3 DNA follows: TGCGCCAGCAGCTGGAACGGGAGGGCCACAGATACGCAGTATTTT. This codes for CASSWNGRATDTQYF.

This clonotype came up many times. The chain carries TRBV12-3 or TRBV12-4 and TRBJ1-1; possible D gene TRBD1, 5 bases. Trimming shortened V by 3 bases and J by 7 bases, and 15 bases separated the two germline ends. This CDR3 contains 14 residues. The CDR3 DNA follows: TGTGCCAGCAGTTTTACCCCCCGGGACGGTGAAGCTTTCTTT. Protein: CASSFTPRDGEAFF.

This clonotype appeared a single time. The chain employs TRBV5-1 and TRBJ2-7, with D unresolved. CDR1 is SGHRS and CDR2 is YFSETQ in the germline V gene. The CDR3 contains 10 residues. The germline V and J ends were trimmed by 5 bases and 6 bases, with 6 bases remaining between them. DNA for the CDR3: TGCGCCAGCAGGGGGTCCGAGCAGTACTTC. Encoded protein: CASRGSEQYF.